This note documents a single T cell receptor beta chain sequence. The entry originates in a study of cytomegalovirus exposure and HLA in healthy donors. V dropped 5 bases and J dropped 0 bases, with 20 bases sitting between them. CDR1 and CDR2 (germline): SEHNR, FQNEAQ (reference sequence). This CDR3 contains 18 residues. Vbeta (60) and Jbeta (13) primers were used in the PCR. Profiled with immunoSEQ multiplex PCR; TCRdb holds only in-frame clones, not every one. The data hold 90,000 or so clones, with approximately 75% observed a single time. This chain connects TRBV7-9 to TRBJ1-3; weak D call: TRBD1 (6 bases). The TCR sequence derives from a man aged 60 to 75 in good health and CMV-seronegative. The sequenced material came from PBMCs. The CDR3 nucleotides read TGTGCCAGCAGCCCCCGGGGGGGCCCCAATCGCTCTGGAAACACCATATATTTT. It specifies CASSPRGGPNRSGNTIYF.